A selection of T cell receptor beta chains follows, all from one sample in a study of blood T cell repertoires in COVID-19. Method: immunoSEQ multiplex PCR; TCRdb's copy keeps in-frame clones and lacks some. The profile shows 200,000 to 250,000 clones, approximately 86% of them singletons. Material for sequencing was peripheral blood. All receptors come from a man aged 55 to 69 with acute or convalescent COVID-19. Each CDR3 is given with its conserved first and last residue. D genes are given only for firm matches. The listing skips clone size in some rows; elsewhere it reads once, few, many or a size class.

- | - | TRBJ1-1 | TRBV5-8 | TGTGCCAGCAGCTTGCGGGGAGGGGCTGAAGCTTTCTTT | CASSLRGGAEAFF
- | - | TRBJ1-1 | TRBV4-2 | TGTGCCAGCAGCCAAGAGGACAACAAGAACACTGAAGCTTTCTTT | CASSQEDNKNTEAFF
- | TRBD1 | TRBJ1-4 | TRBV5-1 | TGCGCCAGCAGCCAACAGGGGGGTGAAAAACTGTTTTTT | CASSQQGGEKLFF
- | TRBD2 | TRBJ2-4 | TRBV28 | TGTGCCAGCAGTTTATTAGCGGGGGGACCGCTAGCCAAAAACATTCAGTACTTC | CASSLLAGGPLAKNIQYF
- | TRBD2 | TRBJ2-2 | TRBV6-1 | TGTGCCAGCAGTGGCCCGGGACTAGCGGGGGGGCGCGGGGAGCTGTTTTTT | CASSGPGLAGGRGELFF
- | TRBD1 | TRBJ1-2 | TRBV5-6 | TGTGCCAGCAGTCGAGACAGGGCTGGCTACACCTTC | CASSRDRAGYTF
- | TRBD1 | TRBJ1-6 | TRBV27 | TGTGCCAGCAGTTCCGGGACAGGGGTCTCACCCCTCCACTTT | CASSSGTGVSPLHF
few | TRBD1 | TRBJ1-5 | TRBV19 | TGTGCCAGTAGTATAGACGGGACAGGGGTCCTGCCGCCCCAGCATTTT | CASSIDGTGVLPPQHF
- | - | TRBJ2-7 | TRBV18 | TGTGCCAGCTCACCGCGGTGGGTCCCCTACGAGCAGTACTTC | CASSPRWVPYEQYF
- | - | TRBJ2-7 | TRBV6-5 | TGTGCCAGCAGTTCACTCTTCGGGGAGCAGTACTTC | CASSSLFGEQYF
- | TRBD1 | TRBJ2-3 | TRBV24-1 | TGTGCCACCAGTGAGGGCCGACAGGGGGACACAGATACGCAGTATTTT | CATSEGRQGDTDTQYF
- | - | TRBJ2-3 | TRBV19 | TGTGCCAGTAGTAGGTGGCTTGCCGGGGGCACAGATACGCAGTATTTT | CASSRWLAGGTDTQYF
- | - | TRBJ2-7 | TRBV6-6 | TGTGCCAGCAGTCCGCAGGTTGGCGGGGGCCAATCCTACGAGCAGTACTTC | CASSPQVGGGQSYEQYF
- | TRBD1 | TRBJ1-2 | TRBV4-1 | TGCGCCAGCAGCCAACCGGGGACAGCGTATGGCTACACCTTC | CASSQPGTAYGYTF
- | - | TRBJ2-2 | TRBV12-3/TRBV12-4 | TGTGCCAGCACCGTGGGCCTGACCGGGGAGCTGTTTTTT | CASTVGLTGELFF
- | TRBD1 | TRBJ1-1 | TRBV5-1 | TGCGCCAGCAGCCCCGGGACAGGGGGCCGGAACACTGAAGCTTTCTTT | CASSPGTGGRNTEAFF
once | TRBD2 | TRBJ2-3 | TRBV4-3 | TGCGCCAGCAGCCAGCTCGCTAGCGGGGGGAACACAGATACGCAGTATTTT | CASSQLASGGNTDTQYF
- | - | TRBJ2-3 | TRBV18 | TGTGCCAGCTCACCACCGGGGCCTGAGGCGCAGTATTTT | CASSPPGPEAQYF
few | TRBD1 | TRBJ1-2 | TRBV2 | TGTGCCAGCAGTGAAGCGCTTTTGGGACAGGACTATGGCTACACCTTC | CASSEALLGQDYGYTF
- | TRBD1 | TRBJ1-1 | TRBV6-1 | TGTGCCAGCAGTGACCAGGGGGCCAGCACTGAAGCTTTCTTT | CASSDQGASTEAFF